The sequence of this T cell receptor (beta chain) was determined in a study of human T cells and chemical hapten exposure. Time point indicated: patch test 1, 2 weeks after DPC sensitization. Treatment indicated: therapeutic diphenylcyclopropenone sensitization with weekly scalp DPC. V gave up 6 bases and J gave up 1 base, with 12 bases separating them. The CDR3 totals 15 residues. Germline V gene data show CDR1 as SNHLY and CDR2 as FYNNEI. The library labeled individual cDNA molecules by adding unique molecular identifiers to them. TCRdb called the RACE reads again in MiXCR, with one record for every CDR3 protein. In the table there are about 80,000 distinct CDR3 sequences, about 6.8% of which are singletons. This clonotype was seen a handful of times.

J is TRBJ2-2 and V is TRBV2, with a tentative D call TRBD2 (5 bases). Material: whole blood, obtained in connection with sensitization to the hapten diphenylcyclopropenone (DPC). The receptor was isolated from a woman in her 30s with alopecia areata. Some clones in this sample may be carry-over from other donors' samples. DNA of the CDR3: TGTGCCAGCAGCCACCGGACTGGGAACACCGGGGAGCTGTTTTTT. It is translated as CASSHRTGNTGELFF.